Presented here are 29 T cell receptor beta chains from one specimen sequenced in a study of control samples from healthy donors and cancer patients. The method was immunoSEQ multiplex PCR; TCRdb's version includes in-frame clones alone and lacks a portion of them. The sample shows 55,000 to 65,000 clones, approximately 89% of them seen only once. Specimen: PBMCs. The receptors come from a woman aged 55-70 years with lung cancer.

CDR3 sequence: CSVVDRGNEKLFF. The CDR3 DNA reads TGCAGCGTAGTGGACAGGGGCAATGAAAAACTGTTTTTT. The V call is TRBV29-1, the J call TRBJ1-4; 9 nucleotides match TRBD1. Trimming cost V 6 bases and J 5 bases; bases outside gene matches: 4. The CDR3 is made up of 13 amino acids. Germline assignment: CDR1 SQVTM and CDR2 ANQGSEA.

Comments on this clone: At the DNA level, this CDR3 is encoded by other sequences in the same sample as well. V usage is TRBV6-5 and J usage is TRBJ2-7; D uncertain. Germline lookup yields CDR1 MNHEY and CDR2 SVGAGI. This CDR3 comprises 15 residues. V shed 7 bases and J shed 2 bases, with 18 bases lying between them. This chain's CDR3 is CASTSPKEGTYEQYF. DNA for the CDR3: TGTGCCAGCACCTCACCGAAGGAAGGAACCTACGAGCAGTACTTC.

This chain uses TRBV12-3 or TRBV12-4 with TRBJ1-2; the D is unclear. The CDR3 sequence is 13 residues long. The ends were cut back, 7 bases at V and 8 bases at J, with 17 bases in the middle. For the CDR3, the DNA is TGTGCCAGCATCTCTACAGCAGCTTACGGCTACACCTTC. Its protein is CASISTAAYGYTF.

The V call is TRBV5-1, the J call TRBJ2-6; D unresolved. The V and J ends lost 3 bases and 4 bases respectively, with 5 bases between them. CDR1 and CDR2 (germline): SGHRS, YFSETQ. This CDR3 is 13 amino acids long. CDR3 region: CASSSAGANVLTF. For the CDR3, the DNA is TGCGCCAGCAGCTCCGCCGGGGCCAACGTCCTGACTTTC.

The chain has TRBV7-8 and TRBJ2-7; 9 bases fit TRBD1. Trimming at V came to 4 bases and at J to 6 bases, leaving 7 bases not matched to a gene. This CDR3 is 14 amino acids long. Germline loops: CDR1 SGHVS, CDR2 FQNEAQ. Here the CDR3 reads CASSYNRGPVEQYF. CDR3 DNA: TGTGCCAGCAGCTATAACAGGGGGCCGGTCGAGCAGTACTTC.

This sequence joins TRBV5-4 and TRBJ2-1, with 10 bases identical to TRBD2. This CDR3 spans 15 amino acids. The V gene's germline CDR1 is SGHNT and CDR2 YYREEE (reference sequence). The V gene end was trimmed by 3 bases and the J gene end by 5 bases; junction bases not matched to a gene: 5. CDR3 coding DNA: TGTGCCAGCAGCTCCGGACTAGCGGACAACAATGAGCAGTTCTTC. As protein: CASSSGLADNNEQFF.

The V and J genes are TRBV25-1 and TRBJ2-3; TRBD2 aligns across 11 bases. With V trimmed by 8 bases and J by 4 bases, 5 bases remained unmatched. CDR1 and CDR2 (germline): MGHDK, SYGVNS. The CDR3 is 14 amino acids. CDR3 region: CASELAGESDTQYF. In DNA form, the CDR3 reads TGTGCCAGCGAACTAGCGGGAGAGTCAGATACGCAGTATTTT. The full variable domain, completed using reference TRBV25-1 and TRBJ2-3, is EADIYQTPRYLVIGTGKKITLECSQTMGHDKMYWYQQDPGMELHLIHYSYGVNSTEKGDLSSESTVSRIRTEHFPLTLESARPSHTSQYLCASELAGESDTQYFGPGTRLTVL.

The chain is built from TRBV19 and TRBJ1-2; 10 bases map to TRBD1. Germline-derived CDR1 and CDR2 are LNHDA and SQIVND (reference sequence). V dropped 4 bases and J dropped 2; count of bases not matched to a gene: 4. CDR3 size: 15 residues. This CDR3 reads CASSTGTGVNYGYTF. The CDR3, as DNA: TGTGCCAGTAGTACTGGGACAGGGGTAAACTATGGCTACACCTTC. Supplemented by reference TRBV19 and TRBJ1-2, the full variable domain reads DGGITQSPKYLFRKEGQNVTLSCEQNLNHDAMYWYRQDPGQGLRLIYYSQIVNDFQKGDIAEGYSVSREKKESFPLTVTSAQKNPTAFYLCASSTGTGVNYGYTFGSGTRLTVV.

The chain carries TRBV24-1 and TRBJ2-3; weak D call: TRBD1 (6 bases). Per the germline V gene, CDR1 is KGHDR and CDR2 is SFDVKD. The V gene lost 2 bases and the J gene lost 4 bases, with 15 bases spanning the gap. The CDR3 contains 16 residues. The CDR3 is CATSDSAGVGADTQYF. As DNA, the CDR3 is TGTGCCACCAGTGATTCCGCAGGGGTGGGTGCAGATACGCAGTATTTT.

This chain connects TRBV5-1 to TRBJ2-5; tentatively, D is TRBD1 (6 bases). Germline CDR1 SGHRS, CDR2 YFSETQ. The CDR3 is 15 amino acids. Trimming removed 2 bases at V and 0 bases at J, with 11 bases between. The CDR3 sequence: CASSFWTDYQETQYF. CDR3 nucleotide sequence: TGCGCCAGCAGCTTCTGGACAGATTACCAAGAGACCCAGTACTTC.

The chain is built from TRBV7-9 and TRBJ2-2; D may be TRBD2 (5 bases). CDR1 is SEHNR and CDR2 is FQNEAQ in the germline V gene (reference sequence). This CDR3 spans 15 amino acids. Trimming cost V 6 bases and J 3 bases, with 14 bases left between them. CDR3: CASRKGRADTGELFF. The CDR3, as DNA: TGTGCCAGCAGAAAGGGTCGAGCGGACACCGGGGAGCTGTTTTTT.

The chain employs TRBV6-5 and TRBJ1-1, with D tentatively TRBD1 (5 bases). This CDR3 has 13 residues. CDR1 and CDR2 from the germline V gene are MNHEY and SVGAGI. Trimming cost V 8 bases and J 7 bases, with 17 bases left between them. The CDR3 coding sequence is TGTGCCAGCGGCGAGCAGGGAGGAGGTGAAGCTTTCTTT. Translation gives CASGEQGGGEAFF.

This clone showed up just once. The chain combines TRBV24-1 with TRBJ2-1, with D hard to call. The V and J ends lost 5 bases and 3 bases respectively, with 7 bases between them. Germline CDR1 KGHDR, CDR2 SFDVKD. The CDR3 has 13 amino acids. This chain's CDR3 is CATSASGYNEQFF. For the CDR3, the DNA is TGTGCCACCAGTGCCTCGGGCTACAATGAGCAGTTCTTC.

The gene calls are TRBV27 and TRBJ2-7; the match to TRBD1 covers 9 bases. The V segment lost 1 base and the J segment 5 bases; nucleotides outside the gene matches: 0. Germline CDR1 MNHEY, CDR2 SMNVEV (reference sequence). This CDR3 spans 13 amino acids. For the CDR3, the DNA is TGTGCCAGCAGTTTATGGGACAGGGACGAGCAGTACTTC. Protein: CASSLWDRDEQYF.

This chain links TRBV2 with TRBJ1-2; D gene uncertain. The CDR3 sequence is 14 residues long. Trimming removed 4 bases at V and 0 bases at J, with 9 bases between. CDR1 SNHLY and CDR2 FYNNEI come from the germline V gene. The CDR3 DNA reads as TGTGCCAGCAGTGTACAGCTGACTAACTATGGCTACACCTTC. It translates to CASSVQLTNYGYTF.

The V and J genes are TRBV5-1 and TRBJ2-5, with 7 bases fitting TRBD1. V trimming: 4 bases; J trimming: 2 bases; junction bases outside the gene matches: 5. The CDR3 covers 14 residues. Germline values: CDR1 SGHRS, CDR2 YFSETQ. This chain's CDR3 is CASSPRTGQETQYF. For the CDR3, the DNA is TGCGCCAGCAGCCCACGGACAGGTCAAGAGACCCAGTACTTC.

The chain carries TRBV18 and TRBJ1-2, with D uncertain. CDR1 KGHSH and CDR2 LQKENI come from the germline V gene. Trimming stripped 3 bases from V and 3 bases from J, with 14 bases between. The CDR3 consists of 15 residues. The CDR3 sequence: CASSPPAARYYGYTF. As DNA, the CDR3 is TGTGCCAGCTCACCTCCGGCAGCTAGGTACTATGGCTACACCTTC.

This chain joins TRBV7-3 and TRBJ2-1; either TRBD1 or TRBD2 may supply D (5 bases each). CDR1 and CDR2 (germline): SGHTA, FQGTGA. V was cut by 1 base and J by 10 bases, with 14 bases left in between. The CDR3 runs 14 residues. This CDR3 reads CASSLRGTLSEQFF. CDR3 coding DNA: TGTGCCAGCAGCTTAAGAGGGACCCTATCCGAGCAGTTCTTC.

This clone was detected only once. The chain couples TRBV9 to TRBJ2-3; no definite D call. The length of the CDR3 is 13 residues. Germline-derived CDR1 and CDR2 are SGDLS and YYNGEE. Trimming cost V 3 bases and J 6 bases, with 11 bases left between them. CDR3 DNA: TGTGCCAGCAGCGCAAGGCCCCAGGATACGCAGTATTTT. It codes for CASSARPQDTQYF.

V usage is TRBV5-1 and J usage is TRBJ2-3; D is ambiguous. The ends were cut back, 0 bases at V and 4 bases at J, with 3 bases in the middle. In germline, CDR1 is SGHRS, CDR2 YFSETQ. CDR3 size: 12 residues. CDR3 protein: CASSLVADTQYF. CDR3 DNA: TGCGCCAGCAGCTTGGTTGCAGATACGCAGTATTTT. Full variable domain (rest looked up from reference TRBV5-1 and TRBJ2-3): KAGVTQTPRYLIKTRGQQVTLSCSPISGHRSVSWYQQTPGQGLQFLFEYFSETQRNKGNFPGRFSGRQFSNSRSEMNVSTLELGDSALYLCASSLVADTQYFGPGTRLTVL.

This clone came up once. The V and J genes are TRBV2 and TRBJ1-3, with D possibly being TRBD1 (6 bases). Germline V gene sequence: CDR1 SNHLY, CDR2 FYNNEI. The germline V and J ends were trimmed by 6 bases and 4 bases, with 13 bases remaining between them. The CDR3 runs 14 residues. CDR3 coding DNA: TGTGCCAGCAGCCTGGGGGCTCTGGGAAACACCATATATTTT. Its protein product is CASSLGALGNTIYF.

The chain joins TRBV19 to TRBJ1-1; TRBD1 agrees at 9 bases. Germline values: CDR1 LNHDA, CDR2 SQIVND (reference sequence). Trimming at V came to 5 bases and at J to 0 bases, leaving 7 bases not matched to a gene. The CDR3 consists of 16 residues. The CDR3 region is CASSPRRDRVNTEAFF. The DNA for the CDR3 is TGTGCCAGTAGTCCACGCCGGGACAGGGTGAACACTGAAGCTTTCTTT.

The chain employs TRBV5-1 and TRBJ2-1; D not certain. CDR1 SGHRS and CDR2 YFSETQ come from the germline V gene. The CDR3 runs 15 residues. V was clipped by 0 bases and J by 3 bases, with 10 bases between them. The CDR3 reads CASSLAGLDYNEQFF. The CDR3 region has the DNA TGCGCCAGCAGCTTGGCGGGCCTTGACTACAATGAGCAGTTCTTC.

The rearrangement joins TRBV5-5 to TRBJ1-3, with D uncertain. The CDR3 runs 17 residues. Trimming took 4 bases from V and 0 from J, leaving 17 bases between them. The V gene's germline CDR1 is SGHKS and CDR2 YYEKEE (reference sequence). CDR3 bases: TGTGCCAGCAGCCTAGCGGTCGGACCCTACTCTGGAAACACCATATATTTT. This gives the protein CASSLAVGPYSGNTIYF.

This chain joins TRBV5-6 and TRBJ2-5, with D possibly matching TRBD1 (6 bases). Germline values: CDR1 SGHDT, CDR2 YYEEEE. The V end lost 3 bases, the J end lost 2 bases, and 11 bases lay between the germline ends. The CDR3 sequence is 14 residues long. The CDR3 DNA reads TGTGCCAGCAGCTATGTGGACAGACAAGAGACCCAGTACTTC. As protein: CASSYVDRQETQYF.

This clone was seen just once. V gene TRBV6-2 or TRBV6-3 combines with J gene TRBJ1-6; D is ambiguous. CDR3 length: 14 amino acids. CDR1 is MNHEY and CDR2 is SVGEGT in the germline V gene. V was trimmed by 3 bases and J by 10 bases, leaving 13 bases between them. This chain's CDR3 is CASSYVGVNSPLHF. The CDR3 region has the DNA TGTGCCAGCAGTTATGTTGGGGTTAACTCACCCCTCCACTTT.

This chain links TRBV12-3 or TRBV12-4 with TRBJ2-1, with a weak D call TRBD1 (7 bases). V dropped 11 bases and J dropped 9 bases, with 14 bases sitting between them. The CDR3 runs 11 residues. This CDR3 reads CAAGGSGEQFF. CDR3 sequence (DNA): TGTGCCGCAGGGGGGTCAGGTGAGCAGTTCTTC.

The genes are TRBV18 and TRBJ1-4; perhaps TRBD1 as D (6 bases). In germline, CDR1 is KGHSH, CDR2 LQKENI. The CDR3 length is 17 residues. The V end lost 2 bases, the J end lost 1 base, and 14 bases lay between the germline ends. The CDR3 nucleotides read TGTGCCAGCTCACCAGCGGCCCCAGGGGTAACTAATGAAAAACTGTTTTTT. This gives the protein CASSPAAPGVTNEKLFF.

V is TRBV25-1 and J is TRBJ2-6; TRBD2 might be the D (6 bases). Germline lookup yields CDR1 MGHDK and CDR2 SYGVNS. Trimming removed 11 bases at V and 0 bases at J, with 8 bases between. This CDR3 is 13 amino acids long. CDR3 sequence reads: CASGSSGANVLTF. The CDR3 bases are TGTGCCTCCGGGAGCTCTGGGGCCAACGTCCTGACTTTC.